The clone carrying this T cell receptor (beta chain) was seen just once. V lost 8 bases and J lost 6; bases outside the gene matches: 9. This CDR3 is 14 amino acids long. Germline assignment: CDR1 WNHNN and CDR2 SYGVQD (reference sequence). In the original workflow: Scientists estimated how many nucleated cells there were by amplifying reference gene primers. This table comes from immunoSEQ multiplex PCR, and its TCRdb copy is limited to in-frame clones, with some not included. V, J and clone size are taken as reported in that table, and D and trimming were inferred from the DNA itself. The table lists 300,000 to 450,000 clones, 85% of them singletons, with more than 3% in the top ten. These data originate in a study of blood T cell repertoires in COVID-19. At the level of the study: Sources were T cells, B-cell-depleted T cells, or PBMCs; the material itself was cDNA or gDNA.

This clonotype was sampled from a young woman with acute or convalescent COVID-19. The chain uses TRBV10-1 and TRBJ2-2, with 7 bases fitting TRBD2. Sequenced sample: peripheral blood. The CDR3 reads CASSSPTSPGELFF. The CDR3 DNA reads TGCGCCAGCTCTTCCCCGACTAGCCCCGGGGAGCTGTTTTTT.